This TCR beta chain comes out of a study of cytomegalovirus exposure and HLA in healthy donors. Study results and caveats: CMV serostatus alone was available as immune exposure information. Presence/absence analyses rested on an assumption that sequencing depth was roughly uniform across donors.

The study ran its PCR with 60 Vbeta and 13 Jbeta primers. Clones were read by immunoSEQ multiplex PCR, and TCRdb kept only the in-frame ones, dropping some. Of around 150,000 clones detected, 60% to 80% appear once; the ten largest clones hold approximately 1.4%. Germline V gene data show CDR1 as LNHDA and CDR2 as SQIVND (reference sequence). J lost 5 bases, V lost 5 bases, and 13 bases had no gene match. The length of the CDR3 is 17 residues. Points on this clone: Its antigen is not identified.

This clonotype was obtained from a man between 60 and 75 years old in good health and CMV-seronegative. Input material: PBMCs. The rearrangement uses TRBV19 and TRBJ1-5; TRBD1 matches 9 bases. The CDR3 DNA reads as TGTGCCAGTAGTCCCACCCCAGACAGGGGGTGGGATCAGCCCCAGCATTTT. Its translation: CASSPTPDRGWDQPQHF. The full variable domain, with the rest looked up from reference TRBV19 and TRBJ1-5, is DGGITQSPKYLFRKEGQNVTLSCEQNLNHDAMYWYRQDPGQGLRLIYYSQIVNDFQKGDIAEGYSVSREKKESFPLTVTSAQKNPTAFYLCASSPTPDRGWDQPQHFGDGTRLSIL.